One TCR beta chain is described in this entry. Some clones are missing from TCRdb's copy, which holds only in-frame ones; the method was immunoSEQ multiplex PCR. The repertoire includes 150,000 to 200,000 clones, around 96% of them detected once, and about 0.89% sits in the top ten. The data originate from a study of cytomegalovirus exposure and HLA in healthy donors. Sequenced: PBMCs. This TCR was recovered from a woman aged 18 to 35 in good health and CMV-seronegative.

The CDR3: CASSESGVWELFF. The CDR3 region has the DNA TGTGCCAGCAGTGAGTCAGGGGTGTGGGAGCTGTTTTTT. V gene TRBV6-1 combines with J gene TRBJ2-2; weak D call: TRBD1 (6 bases). Per the germline V gene, CDR1 is MNHNS and CDR2 is SASEGT. The CDR3 consists of 13 residues. V was trimmed by 3 bases and J by 9 bases, leaving 11 bases between them.